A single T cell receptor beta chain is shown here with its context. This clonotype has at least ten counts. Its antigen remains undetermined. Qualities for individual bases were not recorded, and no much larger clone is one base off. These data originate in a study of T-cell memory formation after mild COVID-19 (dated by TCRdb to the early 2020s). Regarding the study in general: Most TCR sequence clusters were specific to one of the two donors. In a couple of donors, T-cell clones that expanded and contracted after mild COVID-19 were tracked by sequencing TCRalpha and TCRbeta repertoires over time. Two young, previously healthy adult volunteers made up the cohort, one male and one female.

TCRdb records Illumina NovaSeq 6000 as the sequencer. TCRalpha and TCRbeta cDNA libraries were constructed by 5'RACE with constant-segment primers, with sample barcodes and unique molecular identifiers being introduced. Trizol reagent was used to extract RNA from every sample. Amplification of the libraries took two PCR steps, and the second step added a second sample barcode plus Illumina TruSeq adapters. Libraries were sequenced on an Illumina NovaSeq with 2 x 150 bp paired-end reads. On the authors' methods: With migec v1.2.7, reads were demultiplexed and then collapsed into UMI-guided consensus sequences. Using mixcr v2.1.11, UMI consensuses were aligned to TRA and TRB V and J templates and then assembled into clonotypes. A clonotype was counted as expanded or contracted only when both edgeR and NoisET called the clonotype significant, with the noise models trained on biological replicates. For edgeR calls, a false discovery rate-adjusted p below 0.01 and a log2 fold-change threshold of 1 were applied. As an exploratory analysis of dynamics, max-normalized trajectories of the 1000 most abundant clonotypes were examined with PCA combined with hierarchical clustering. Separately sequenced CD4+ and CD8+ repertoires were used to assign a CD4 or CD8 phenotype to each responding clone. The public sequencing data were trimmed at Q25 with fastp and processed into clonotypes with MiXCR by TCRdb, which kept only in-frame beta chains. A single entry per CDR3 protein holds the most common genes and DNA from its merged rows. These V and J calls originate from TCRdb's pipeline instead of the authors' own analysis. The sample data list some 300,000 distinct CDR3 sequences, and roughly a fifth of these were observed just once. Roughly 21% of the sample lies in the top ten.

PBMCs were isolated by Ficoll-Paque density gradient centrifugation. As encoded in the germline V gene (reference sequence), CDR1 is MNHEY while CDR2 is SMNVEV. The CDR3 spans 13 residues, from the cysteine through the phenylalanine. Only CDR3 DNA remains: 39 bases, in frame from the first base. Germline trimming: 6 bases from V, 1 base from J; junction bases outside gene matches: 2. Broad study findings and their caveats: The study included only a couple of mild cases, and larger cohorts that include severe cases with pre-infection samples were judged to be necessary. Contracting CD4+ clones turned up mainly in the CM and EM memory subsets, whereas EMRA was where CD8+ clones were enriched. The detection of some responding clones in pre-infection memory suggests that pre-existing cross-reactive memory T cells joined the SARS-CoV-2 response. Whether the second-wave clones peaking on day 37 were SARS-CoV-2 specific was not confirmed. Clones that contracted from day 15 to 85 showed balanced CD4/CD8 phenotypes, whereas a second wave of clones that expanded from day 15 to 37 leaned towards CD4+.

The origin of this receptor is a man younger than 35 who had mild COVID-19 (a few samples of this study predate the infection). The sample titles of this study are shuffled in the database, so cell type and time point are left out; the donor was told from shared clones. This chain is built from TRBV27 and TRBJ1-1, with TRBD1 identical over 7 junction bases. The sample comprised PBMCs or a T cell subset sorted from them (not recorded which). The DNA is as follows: TGTGCCAGCAGGCGACAGGGGAACACTGAAGCTTTCTTT. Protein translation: CASRRQGNTEAFF.